Presented here are 31 T cell receptor beta chains from one specimen sequenced in a study of OX40 agonist ivuxolimab in advanced cancers. Using immunoSEQ multiplex PCR, the repertoire was profiled, and TCRdb retains in-frame clones only, with some absent. There are 40,000 to 50,000 clones in the sample; approximately 84% occur only once, and over 12% lies in the top ten. Specimen: CD4+ or CD8+ T cells sorted from blood, collected in a trial of the OX40 agonist ivuxolimab. The receptors stem from an adult with an advanced solid tumor such as melanoma, head and neck, liver or kidney cancer.

This clone was counted a few times. This sequence joins TRBV2 and TRBJ2-7; possibly TRBD1 for D (5 bases). V lost 4 bases and J 0 bases, leaving 10 bases between the germline ends. From germline, CDR1 is SNHLY and CDR2 FYNNEI. CDR3 length equals 14 residues. The DNA for the CDR3 is TGTGCCAGCAGTGGGACACTGACCTCCTACGAGCAGTACTTC. Protein sequence: CASSGTLTSYEQYF. Full variable domain (missing parts from reference TRBV2 and TRBJ2-7): EPEVTQTPSHQVTQMGQEVILRCVPISNHLYFYWYRQILGQKVEFLVSFYNNEISEKSEIFDDQFSVERPDGSNFTLKIRSTKLEDSAMYFCASSGTLTSYEQYFGPGTRLTVT.

CDR3 sequence: CASSLDNQPQHF. CDR3 coding DNA: TGTGCCAGCAGCCTAGACAATCAGCCCCAGCATTTT. The chain recombines TRBV7-8 with TRBJ1-5; D not certain. V lost 5 bases, J lost 3 bases, and 5 bases lay in between. The CDR3 is made up of 12 amino acids. Germline CDR1 SGHVS, CDR2 FQNEAQ.

This clone was found a few times. The chain joins TRBV7-8 to TRBJ2-1, with D possibly being TRBD1 or TRBD2 (6 bases each). Trimming removed 0 bases at V and 7 bases at J, with 10 bases between. CDR1 and CDR2 (germline): SGHVS, FQNEAQ. The CDR3 contains 14 residues. In DNA form, the CDR3 reads TGTGCCAGCAGCTTAGCGGGGGGCTTGAATGAGCAGTTCTTC. It encodes CASSLAGGLNEQFF.

The chain employs TRBV29-1 and TRBJ2-2, with D unclear. The CDR3 sequence is 14 residues long. Trimming removed 4 bases at V and 3 bases at J, with 12 bases between. In germline, CDR1 is SQVTM, CDR2 ANQGSEA. In nucleotides, the CDR3 is TGCAGCGTTGCTAGGGTTGTGCACACCGGGGAGCTGTTTTTT. It encodes CSVARVVHTGELFF.

The J gene is TRBJ2-3, the V gene TRBV13, with D possibly called TRBD1 or TRBD2 (5 bases each). Germline V gene sequence: CDR1 PRHDT, CDR2 FYEKMQ (reference sequence). The CDR3 runs 19 residues. With 4 bases removed from V and 4 bases from J, the gap between germline ends came to 27 bases. DNA of the CDR3: TGTGCCAGCAGCTCTTGGCCGCCTTCGGGACGGGCAATCGCAGATACGCAGTATTTT. Amino acids: CASSSWPPSGRAIADTQYF. The full variable domain, rest sourced from reference TRBV13 and TRBJ2-3, is AAGVIQSPRHLIKEKRETATLKCYPIPRHDTVYWYQQGPGQDPQFLISFYEKMQSDKGSIPDRFSAQQFSDYHSELNMSSLELGDSALYFCASSSWPPSGRAIADTQYFGPGTRLTVL.

This chain connects TRBV10-1 to TRBJ1-1; D gene uncertain. The CDR3 covers 12 residues. V lost 10 bases, J lost 5 bases, and 14 bases lay in between. The germline CDR1 and CDR2 sequences are WNHNN and SYGVQD (reference sequence). The CDR3 spells CATASRRTEAFF. CDR3 in DNA: TGCGCCACCGCCAGCAGAAGGACTGAAGCTTTCTTT.

The V call is TRBV6-1, the J call TRBJ1-3; weak D call: TRBD1 (5 bases). Trimming removed 10 bases at V and 8 bases at J, with 15 bases between. The CDR3 runs to 12 residues. The germline CDR1 and CDR2 sequences are MNHNS and SASEGT. This CDR3 reads CAISQGGYTIYF. As DNA, the CDR3 is TGTGCCATCTCTCAGGGAGGGTACACCATATATTTT.

The gene calls are TRBV13 and TRBJ2-1, with 11 bases that match TRBD2. The length of the CDR3 is 20 residues. The J segment lost 0 bases and the V segment lost 4 bases, leaving 14 bases of the junction unmatched. Germline CDR1 reads PRHDT; CDR2 reads FYEKMQ (reference sequence). This chain's CDR3 is CASSWRKTLAGDSSYNEQFF. Here the CDR3 DNA reads TGTGCCAGCAGCTGGAGAAAAACACTAGCGGGAGATAGCTCCTACAATGAGCAGTTCTTC.

This chain joins TRBV29-1 and TRBJ1-2; D unclear. Trimming took off 5 bases at V and 2 bases at J, with 6 bases between the two ends. The CDR3 is 11 amino acids. Germline V lookup: CDR1 SQVTM, CDR2 ANQGSEA. Here the CDR3 reads CSVIHNYGYTF. The CDR3 bases are TGCAGCGTTATACACAACTATGGCTACACCTTC. The whole variable domain, filled in from reference TRBV29-1 and TRBJ1-2, reads SAVISQKPSRDICQRGTSLTIQCQVDSQVTMMFWYRQQPGQSLTLIATANQGSEATYESGFVIDKFPISRPNLTFSTLTVSNMSPEDSSIYLCSVIHNYGYTFGSGTRLTVV.

Only one count was recorded for this clone. V and J are TRBV7-2 and TRBJ2-7; no clear D gene. There are 13 residues in the CDR3. Between the trimmed V and J ends, which lost 0 bases and 2 bases, there was a span of 5 bases. The germline gives CDR1 SGHTA, CDR2 FQGNSA. The CDR3 DNA is TGTGCCAGCAGCTTAGCTGACACCTACGAGCAGTACTTC. Encoded protein: CASSLADTYEQYF.

The chain has TRBV9 and TRBJ2-1; 13 bases align to TRBD2. The CDR3 has 14 amino acids. V was pared by 5 bases and J by 4 bases, with 0 bases of the junction left unmatched. CDR1 and CDR2 (germline): SGDLS, YYNGEE. The CDR3 coding sequence is TGTGCCAGCAGACTAGCGGGAGGGTACAATGAGCAGTTCTTC. Translating it yields CASRLAGGYNEQFF.

The chain is built from TRBV7-8 and TRBJ2-3, with 10 positions matching TRBD2. Germline trimming cut 0 bases from V and 1 base from J; bases unmatched to any gene: 4. Per the germline V gene, CDR1 is SGHVS and CDR2 is FQNEAQ. The CDR3 consists of 17 residues. CDR3 amino acids: CASSLAAGTSGTDTQYF. CDR3 nucleotide sequence: TGTGCCAGCAGCTTAGCGGCCGGGACTAGCGGCACAGATACGCAGTATTTT.

This chain links TRBV6-5 with TRBJ1-1; unclear D gene. Germline V gene data show CDR1 as MNHEY and CDR2 as SVGAGI. This CDR3 region has 15 residues. Trimming took 8 bases from V and 0 from J, leaving 16 bases between them. The CDR3 reads CASFKQPDMNTEAFF. The CDR3 nucleotides are TGTGCCAGCTTTAAACAGCCAGACATGAACACTGAAGCTTTCTTT.

The CDR3 here is CASRSDDGYHPDGYTF. The CDR3 DNA is TGCGCCAGCAGATCGGACGACGGATATCATCCAGATGGCTACACCTTC. V gene TRBV5-1 combines with J gene TRBJ1-2; D uncertain. Per germline, CDR1 SGHRS and CDR2 YFSETQ. The CDR3 has 16 residues. The V end was cut by 5 bases, the J end by 6 bases, with 23 bases between.

The rearrangement links TRBV27 to TRBJ2-7; 7 bases line up with TRBD2. Germline V lookup: CDR1 MNHEY, CDR2 SMNVEV (reference sequence). The CDR3 covers 12 residues. The J segment lost 3 bases and the V segment lost 5 bases, leaving 1 base of the junction unmatched. The CDR3 here is CASSRGDYEQYF. CDR3 DNA: TGTGCCAGCAGTCGGGGGGACTACGAGCAGTACTTC.

The chain uses TRBV10-3 and TRBJ2-7; no clear D gene. V was clipped by 3 bases and J by 4 bases, with 7 bases between them. The germline CDR1 and CDR2 sequences are ENHRY and SYGVKD. This CDR3 has 12 residues. The CDR3 loop reads CAISERLYEQYF. The CDR3 nucleotides are TGTGCCATCAGTGAACGACTTTACGAGCAGTACTTC.

In the case of this clone: The same CDR3 can be traced to other DNA sequences in this sample. The rearrangement uses TRBV9 and TRBJ1-1; D is possibly TRBD1 (5 bases). Trimming shortened V by 2 bases and J by 4 bases, and 9 bases separated the two germline ends. CDR1 SGDLS and CDR2 YYNGEE come from the germline V gene. This CDR3 contains 13 residues. The CDR3 sequence: CASSVGGSTEAFF. The CDR3 DNA reads as TGTGCCAGCAGCGTCGGGGGGAGCACTGAAGCTTTCTTT.

The gene calls are TRBV5-6 and TRBJ1-4; D might be TRBD1 (5 bases). Trimming removed 2 bases from V and 7 bases from J, with 12 bases in between. CDR1 and CDR2 (germline): SGHDT, YYEEEE. This CDR3 contains 14 residues. The CDR3 reads CASSLRGRGEKLFF. The CDR3, as DNA: TGTGCCAGCAGCTTACGGGGGAGAGGTGAAAAACTGTTTTTT.

V usage is TRBV6-5 and J usage is TRBJ1-6; 7 nucleotides match TRBD1. Germline V gene sequence: CDR1 MNHEY, CDR2 SVGAGI. Unmatched junction bases numbered 9, after V lost 5 bases and J lost 8 bases. The CDR3 is 15 amino acids. In DNA, the CDR3 is TGTGCCAGCAGTAACTACAGGGGAGGGGATTCACCCCTCCACTTT. This translates into CASSNYRGGDSPLHF.

The V gene is TRBV11-3, the J gene TRBJ1-1; no reliable D call. V lost 1 base, J lost 8 bases, and 8 bases lay in between. Germline V gives CDR1 SGHNT, CDR2 YENEEA. The length of the CDR3 is 12 residues. The CDR3 DNA reads TGTGCCAGCAGCTTAGGGGATTGGGAAGCTTTCTTT. It specifies CASSLGDWEAFF.

This clone was recorded only once. This sequence joins TRBV19 and TRBJ2-7; D not certain. The germline V gene has CDR1 LNHDA and CDR2 SQIVND (reference sequence). V lost 6 bases, J lost 2 bases, and 11 bases lay in between. The length of the CDR3 is 13 residues. CDR3 residues: CASSPGGAYEQYF. The DNA of the CDR3 is TGTGCCAGTAGCCCCGGCGGCGCCTACGAGCAGTACTTC. Complete variable domain (other parts from reference TRBV19 and TRBJ2-7): DGGITQSPKYLFRKEGQNVTLSCEQNLNHDAMYWYRQDPGQGLRLIYYSQIVNDFQKGDIAEGYSVSREKKESFPLTVTSAQKNPTAFYLCASSPGGAYEQYFGPGTRLTVT.

V is TRBV28 and J is TRBJ1-1, with D possibly TRBD1 on 5 matching bases. Germline V gene lookup returns CDR1 MDHEN and CDR2 SYDVKM. Trimming pared 0 bases from V and 12 bases from J, leaving 11 bases between. This CDR3 has 12 amino acids. The CDR3 coding sequence is TGTGCCAGCAGTTTATGGGGACGGGAGTCTTTCTTT. It specifies CASSLWGRESFF.

CDR3: CASSSTGSADTQYF. CDR3 sequence (DNA): TGTGCCAGCAGTTCCACCGGGTCCGCAGATACGCAGTATTTT. This rearrangement joins TRBV27 to TRBJ2-3; D not certain. V lost 4 bases, J lost 4 bases, and 12 bases lay in between. The CDR3 has 14 amino acids. From germline, CDR1 is MNHEY and CDR2 SMNVEV (reference sequence).

This clone was observed a single time. This sequence joins TRBV6-5 and TRBJ1-2, with 9 bases matching TRBD1. After removal of 5 bases from V and 0 bases from J, the junction contained 4 bases not matched to a gene. The germline V gene has CDR1 MNHEY and CDR2 SVGAGI. The CDR3 length is 15 residues. In nucleotides, the CDR3 is TGTGCCAGCAGTGACTACAGGGGGCCTAACTATGGCTACACCTTC. Translation gives CASSDYRGPNYGYTF.

This chain links TRBV7-2 with TRBJ2-3; 8 bases align to TRBD2. With V trimmed by 0 bases and J by 2 bases, 7 bases remained unmatched. The CDR3 sequence is 17 residues long. Per the germline V gene, CDR1 is SGHTA and CDR2 is FQGNSA. CDR3 sequence reads: CASSLAVAGYHTDTQYF. CDR3 bases: TGTGCCAGCAGCTTAGCGGTAGCGGGGTACCACACAGATACGCAGTATTTT. The complete variable domain, with remaining parts taken from reference TRBV7-2 and TRBJ2-3, reads GAGVSQSPSNKVTEKGKDVELRCDPISGHTALYWYRQSLGQGLEFLIYFQGNSAPDKSGLPSDRFSAERTGGSVSTLTIQRTQQEDSAVYLCASSLAVAGYHTDTQYFGPGTRLTVL.

J is TRBJ2-7 and V is TRBV7-9; D may match TRBD1 or TRBD2 (5 bases each). The CDR3 length is 16 residues. The V gene lost 4 bases and the J gene lost 1 base, with 17 bases spanning the gap. Germline assignment: CDR1 SEHNR and CDR2 FQNEAQ (reference sequence). Here the CDR3 reads CASSSGRVKRSYEQYF. DNA of the CDR3: TGTGCCAGCAGCTCGGGGCGCGTGAAAAGGTCCTACGAGCAGTACTTC.

The V and J genes are TRBV9 and TRBJ2-3, with 12 bases identical to TRBD2. In germline, CDR1 is SGDLS, CDR2 YYNGEE. The CDR3 runs 17 residues. V shed 2 bases and J 1 base; nucleotides not matched to a gene: 5. This chain's CDR3 is CASSVLAGGPGTDTQYF. The DNA for the CDR3 is TGTGCCAGCAGCGTTCTAGCGGGGGGGCCCGGCACAGATACGCAGTATTTT.

The J gene is TRBJ2-1, the V gene TRBV2; TRBD2 aligns across 9 bases. V gave up 4 bases and J gave up 2 bases; unmatched junction bases: 6. The CDR3 has 16 residues. Germline V gene sequence: CDR1 SNHLY, CDR2 FYNNEI. The chain's CDR3 is CASSGVAGGPYNEQFF. The CDR3 nucleotides read TGTGCCAGCAGTGGCGTTGCGGGGGGGCCCTACAATGAGCAGTTCTTC.

This chain uses TRBV29-1 with TRBJ2-7; D remains ambiguous. The germline V and J ends were trimmed by 6 bases and 1 base, with 16 bases remaining between them. Per the germline V gene, CDR1 is SQVTM and CDR2 is ANQGSEA. This CDR3 is 14 amino acids long. CDR3 bases: TGCAGCGTCCAGGACGTGGGGTTTTCCTACGAGCAGTACTTC. This translates into CSVQDVGFSYEQYF.

The chain couples TRBV4-1 to TRBJ2-7; 7 bases fit TRBD1. The CDR3 is 16 amino acids. CDR1 and CDR2 (germline): MGHRA, YSYEKL. With 1 base clipped from V and 3 bases from J, the junction kept 9 bases outside the gene matches. The CDR3 here is CASSQGPQGSLYEQYF. CDR3 in DNA: TGCGCCAGCAGCCAAGGCCCACAGGGGTCCCTCTACGAGCAGTACTTC.

The CDR3 DNA reads TGTGCCAGCAGTTTTATAGGGGGCGAGGGCAATCAGCCCCAGCATTTT. It codes for CASSFIGGEGNQPQHF. The J gene is TRBJ1-5, the V gene TRBV27, with 7 bases lining up with TRBD1. V was pared by 3 bases and J by 2 bases, with 7 bases of the junction left unmatched. The CDR3 sequence is 16 residues long. Looked up from germline, CDR1 is MNHEY and CDR2 is SMNVEV (reference sequence).